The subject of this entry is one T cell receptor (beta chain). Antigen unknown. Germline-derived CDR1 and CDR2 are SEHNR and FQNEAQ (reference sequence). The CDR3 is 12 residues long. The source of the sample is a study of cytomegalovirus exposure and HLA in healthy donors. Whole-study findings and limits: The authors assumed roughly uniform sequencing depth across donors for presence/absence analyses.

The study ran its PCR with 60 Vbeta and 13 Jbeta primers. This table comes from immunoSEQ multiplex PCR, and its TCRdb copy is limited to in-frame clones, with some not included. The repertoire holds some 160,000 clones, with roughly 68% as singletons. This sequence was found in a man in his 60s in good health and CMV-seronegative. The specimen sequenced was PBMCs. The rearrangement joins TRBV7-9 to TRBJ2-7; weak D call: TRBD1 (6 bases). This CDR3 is CSFPGDLDEQYF. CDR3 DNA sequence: TGTTCCTTCCCAGGGGACCTCGACGAGCAGTACTTC.